Included here is one T cell receptor beta chain sequence, with context. Its antigen is unknown. The data were obtained in a study of PD-1 blockade in mismatch repair-deficient tumors. Whole-study context: Patients had 12 mismatch repair-deficient cancer types, all previously treated and progressing. Study results and caveats: Tumor-resident clones, often absent from pretreatment blood, expanded after pembrolizumab and then contracted.

This table comes from immunoSEQ multiplex PCR, and its TCRdb copy is limited to in-frame clones, with some not included. The sample holds about 24,000 clones; around 80% are singletons and the top ten take 20% to 25%. Trimming cost V 6 bases and J 11 bases, with 22 bases left between them. The CDR3 has 14 amino acids. Per the germline V gene, CDR1 is MNHNY and CDR2 is SVGAGI (reference sequence). PCR or immunohistochemistry showed mismatch repair deficiency in every enrolled patient. Sequences were derived from peripheral blood, sampled 12 weeks after starting pembrolizumab. The sequence came from an adult with mismatch repair-deficient cancer. The chain recombines TRBV6-6 with TRBJ1-1; D is possibly TRBD1 (5 bases). Here the CDR3 DNA reads TGTGCCAGCAGCCTCGGACAATCGCGGAAGAGGGCTTTCTTT. Its translation is CASSLGQSRKRAFF.